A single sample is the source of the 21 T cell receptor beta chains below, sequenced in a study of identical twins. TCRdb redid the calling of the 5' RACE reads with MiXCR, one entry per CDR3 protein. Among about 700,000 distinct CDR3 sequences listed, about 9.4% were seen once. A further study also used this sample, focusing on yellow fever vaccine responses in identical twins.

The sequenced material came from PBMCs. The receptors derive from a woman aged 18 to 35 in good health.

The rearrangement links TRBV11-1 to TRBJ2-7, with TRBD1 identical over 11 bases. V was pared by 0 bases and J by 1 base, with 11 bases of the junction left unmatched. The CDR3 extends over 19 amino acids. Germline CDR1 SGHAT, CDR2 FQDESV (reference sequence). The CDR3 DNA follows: TGTGCCAGCAGCTTAGCCGTACTAAGAGGGACAGGGGGTTCCTACGAGCAGTACTTC. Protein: CASSLAVLRGTGGSYEQYF. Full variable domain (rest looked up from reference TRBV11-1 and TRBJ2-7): EAEVAQSPRYKITEKSQAVAFWCDPISGHATLYWYRQILGQGPELLVQFQDESVVDDSQLPKDRFSAERLKGVDSTLKIQPAELGDSAMYLCASSLAVLRGTGGSYEQYFGPGTRLTVT.

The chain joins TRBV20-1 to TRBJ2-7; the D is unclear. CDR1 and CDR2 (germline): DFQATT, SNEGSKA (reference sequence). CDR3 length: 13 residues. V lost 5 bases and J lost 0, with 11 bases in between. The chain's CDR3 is CSASRTNSYEQYF. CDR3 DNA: TGCAGTGCTTCTCGAACTAACTCCTACGAGCAGTACTTC.

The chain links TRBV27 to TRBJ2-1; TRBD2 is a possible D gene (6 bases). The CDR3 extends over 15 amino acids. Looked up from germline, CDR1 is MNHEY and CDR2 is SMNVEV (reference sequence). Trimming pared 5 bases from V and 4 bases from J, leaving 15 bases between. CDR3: CASSSIGAGYNEQFF. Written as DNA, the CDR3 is TGTGCCAGCAGTAGCATTGGGGCGGGGTACAATGAGCAGTTCTTC.

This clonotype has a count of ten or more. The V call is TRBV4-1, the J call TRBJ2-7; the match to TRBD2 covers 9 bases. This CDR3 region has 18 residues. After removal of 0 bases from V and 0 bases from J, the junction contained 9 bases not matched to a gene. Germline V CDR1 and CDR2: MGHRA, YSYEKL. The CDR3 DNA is TGCGCCAGCAGCCAAGACCCAAAGAGACTAGCGGTCTCCTACGAGCAGTACTTC. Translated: CASSQDPKRLAVSYEQYF.

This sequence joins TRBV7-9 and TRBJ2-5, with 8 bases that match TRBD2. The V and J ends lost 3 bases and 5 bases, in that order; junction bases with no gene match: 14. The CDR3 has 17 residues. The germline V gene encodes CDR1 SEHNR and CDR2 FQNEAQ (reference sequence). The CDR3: CASSFLFPPGGVETQYF. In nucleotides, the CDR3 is TGTGCCAGCAGCTTCCTTTTTCCCCCCGGGGGGGTTGAGACCCAGTACTTC.

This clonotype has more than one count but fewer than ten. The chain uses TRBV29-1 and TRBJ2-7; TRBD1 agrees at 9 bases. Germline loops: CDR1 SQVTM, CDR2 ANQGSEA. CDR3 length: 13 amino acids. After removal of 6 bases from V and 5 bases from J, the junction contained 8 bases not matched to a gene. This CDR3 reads CSVTRQGGNEQYF. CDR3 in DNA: TGCAGCGTCACCAGACAGGGGGGGAACGAGCAGTACTTC.

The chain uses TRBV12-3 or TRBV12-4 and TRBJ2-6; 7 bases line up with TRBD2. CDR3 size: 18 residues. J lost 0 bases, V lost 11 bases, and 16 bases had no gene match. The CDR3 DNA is TGTGCCTTCAGCCCAAGGTCGGGACTAACCTCTGGGGCCAACGTCCTGACTTTC. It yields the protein CAFSPRSGLTSGANVLTF.

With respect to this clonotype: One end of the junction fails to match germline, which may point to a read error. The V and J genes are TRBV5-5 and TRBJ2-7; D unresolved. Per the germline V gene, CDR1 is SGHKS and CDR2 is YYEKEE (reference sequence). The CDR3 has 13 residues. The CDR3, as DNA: TGTGCCAGCAGCTTAGGCGCGGCCCAGGCCCCCGGGTTC. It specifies CASSLGAAQAPGF.

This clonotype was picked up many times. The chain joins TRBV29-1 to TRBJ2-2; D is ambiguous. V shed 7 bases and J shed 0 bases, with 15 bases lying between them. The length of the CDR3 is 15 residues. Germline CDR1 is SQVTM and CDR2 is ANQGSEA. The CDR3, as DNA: TGCAGCGCTGTACCCACTGTTCCGAACACCGGGGAGCTGTTTTTT. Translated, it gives CSAVPTVPNTGELFF.

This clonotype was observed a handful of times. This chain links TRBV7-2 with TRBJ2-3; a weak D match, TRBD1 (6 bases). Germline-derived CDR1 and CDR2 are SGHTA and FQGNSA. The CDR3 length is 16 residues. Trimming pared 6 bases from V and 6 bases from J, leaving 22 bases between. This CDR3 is CASRQGWAPGVDTQYF. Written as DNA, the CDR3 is TGTGCCAGCAGACAGGGATGGGCCCCTGGGGTGGATACGCAGTATTTT.

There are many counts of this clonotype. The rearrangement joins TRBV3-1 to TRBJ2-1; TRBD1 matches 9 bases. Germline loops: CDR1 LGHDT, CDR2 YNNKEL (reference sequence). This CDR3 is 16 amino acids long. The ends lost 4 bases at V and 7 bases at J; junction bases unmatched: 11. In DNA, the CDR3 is TGTGCCAGCAGCCTCCTCCGGGACAGGGCTCGTAATGAGCAGTTCTTC. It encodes CASSLLRDRARNEQFF.

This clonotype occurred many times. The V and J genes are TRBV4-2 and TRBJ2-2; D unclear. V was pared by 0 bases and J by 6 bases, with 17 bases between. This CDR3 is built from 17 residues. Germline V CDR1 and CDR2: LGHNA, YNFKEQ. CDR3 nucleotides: TGTGCCAGCAGCCAAGATAGAGCAGGCGGCAAGGCCGGGGAGCTGTTTTTT. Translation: CASSQDRAGGKAGELFF.

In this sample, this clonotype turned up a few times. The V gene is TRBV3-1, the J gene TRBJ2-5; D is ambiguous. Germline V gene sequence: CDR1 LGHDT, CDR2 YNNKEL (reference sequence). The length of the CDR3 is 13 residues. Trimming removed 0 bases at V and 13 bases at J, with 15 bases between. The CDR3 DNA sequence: TGTGCCAGCAGCCAAGATTTCGGATTCTCCTGGTACTTC. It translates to CASSQDFGFSWYF.

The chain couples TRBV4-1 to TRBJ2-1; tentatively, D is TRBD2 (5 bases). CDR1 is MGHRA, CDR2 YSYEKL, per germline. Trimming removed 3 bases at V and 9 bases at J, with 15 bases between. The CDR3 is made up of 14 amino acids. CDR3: CASSHPVGVGEQFF. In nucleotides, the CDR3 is TGCGCCAGCAGCCACCCCGTCGGGGTGGGTGAGCAGTTCTTC.

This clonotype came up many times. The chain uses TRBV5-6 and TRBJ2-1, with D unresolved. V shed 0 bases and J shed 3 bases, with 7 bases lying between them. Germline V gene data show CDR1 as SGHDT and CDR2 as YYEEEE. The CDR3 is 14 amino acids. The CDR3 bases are TGTGCCAGCAGCTTGGGGGGTGACTACAATGAGCAGTTCTTC. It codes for CASSLGGDYNEQFF.

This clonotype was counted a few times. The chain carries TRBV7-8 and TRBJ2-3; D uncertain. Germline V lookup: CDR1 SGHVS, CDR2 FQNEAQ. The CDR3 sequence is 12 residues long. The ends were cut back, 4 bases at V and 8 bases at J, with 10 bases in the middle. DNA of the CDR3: TGTGCCAGCAGCTCCTTTTCAAGTACGCAGTATTTT. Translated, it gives CASSSFSSTQYF.

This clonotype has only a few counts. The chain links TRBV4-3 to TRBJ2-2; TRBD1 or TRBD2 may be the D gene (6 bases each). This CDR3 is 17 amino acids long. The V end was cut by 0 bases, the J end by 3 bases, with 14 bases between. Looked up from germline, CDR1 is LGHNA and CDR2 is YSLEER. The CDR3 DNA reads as TGCGCCAGCAGCCAAGATAGGAGGGGGGCAGACACCGGGGAGCTGTTTTTT. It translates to CASSQDRRGADTGELFF.

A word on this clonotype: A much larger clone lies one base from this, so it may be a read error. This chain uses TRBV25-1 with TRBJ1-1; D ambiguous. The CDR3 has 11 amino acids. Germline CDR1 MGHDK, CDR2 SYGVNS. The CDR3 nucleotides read TGTACCAGCAGTGTCCTAGCTGAAGCTTTCTTT. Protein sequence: CTSSVLAEAFF.

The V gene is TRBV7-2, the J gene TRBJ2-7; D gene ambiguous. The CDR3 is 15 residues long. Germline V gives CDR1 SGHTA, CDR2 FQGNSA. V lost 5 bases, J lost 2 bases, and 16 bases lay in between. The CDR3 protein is CASSIDSRAAYEQYF. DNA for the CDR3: TGTGCCAGCAGCATAGACTCGCGAGCAGCCTACGAGCAGTACTTC.

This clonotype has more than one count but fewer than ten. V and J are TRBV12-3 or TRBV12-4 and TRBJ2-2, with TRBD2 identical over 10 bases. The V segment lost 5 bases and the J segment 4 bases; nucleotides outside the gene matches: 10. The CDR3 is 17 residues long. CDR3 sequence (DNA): TGTGCCAGCAGTCCCGGCCTAGCGGGGGCCTTCACCGGGGAGCTGTTTTTT. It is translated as CASSPGLAGAFTGELFF.

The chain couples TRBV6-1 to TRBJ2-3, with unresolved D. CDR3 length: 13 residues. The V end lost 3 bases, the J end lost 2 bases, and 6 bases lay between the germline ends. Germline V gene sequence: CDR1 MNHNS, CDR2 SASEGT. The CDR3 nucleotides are TGTGCCAGCAGTGACGCTCTCACAGATACGCAGTATTTT. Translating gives CASSDALTDTQYF.